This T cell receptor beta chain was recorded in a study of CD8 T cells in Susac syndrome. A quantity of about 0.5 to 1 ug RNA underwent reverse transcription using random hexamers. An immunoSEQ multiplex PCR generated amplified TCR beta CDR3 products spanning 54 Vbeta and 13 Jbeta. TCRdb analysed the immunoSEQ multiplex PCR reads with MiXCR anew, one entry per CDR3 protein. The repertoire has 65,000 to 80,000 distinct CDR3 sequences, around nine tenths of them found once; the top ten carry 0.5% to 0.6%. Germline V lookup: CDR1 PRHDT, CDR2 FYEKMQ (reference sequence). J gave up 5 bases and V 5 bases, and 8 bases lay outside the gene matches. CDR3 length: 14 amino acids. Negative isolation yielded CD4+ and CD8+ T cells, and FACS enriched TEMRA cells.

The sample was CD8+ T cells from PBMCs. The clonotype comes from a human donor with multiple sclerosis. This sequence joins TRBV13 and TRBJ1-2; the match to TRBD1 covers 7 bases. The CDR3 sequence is CASSNRGQSYGYTF. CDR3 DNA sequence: TGTGCCAGCAGCAACCGGGGACAGAGTTATGGCTACACCTTC.